The following is a T cell receptor (beta chain) sequence with its context. Its antigen remains unknown. The V gene end was trimmed by 5 bases and the J gene end by 3 bases; junction bases not matched to a gene: 8. Per the germline V gene, CDR1 is SGHVS and CDR2 is FNYEAQ. There are 15 residues in the CDR3. The data originate from a study of cytomegalovirus exposure and HLA in healthy donors. Study results and caveats: Cytomegalovirus-associated status was assigned to about 170 TCR beta chains.

PCR was performed using 60 Vbeta and 13 Jbeta primers. The protocol was immunoSEQ multiplex PCR, while the TCRdb copy is restricted to in-frame clones and leaves out a portion. This sample has 170,000 or so clones, with approximately 80% found just once. Sequenced input: PBMCs. This TCR derives from a woman aged 25 to 45 in good health and CMV-seronegative. The chain carries TRBV7-6 and TRBJ2-7, with 9 nucleotides matching TRBD1. CDR3 nucleotides: TGTGCCAGCAGCAAAAACAGGGGGCTGGGCTACGAGCAGTACTTC. This encodes CASSKNRGLGYEQYF.